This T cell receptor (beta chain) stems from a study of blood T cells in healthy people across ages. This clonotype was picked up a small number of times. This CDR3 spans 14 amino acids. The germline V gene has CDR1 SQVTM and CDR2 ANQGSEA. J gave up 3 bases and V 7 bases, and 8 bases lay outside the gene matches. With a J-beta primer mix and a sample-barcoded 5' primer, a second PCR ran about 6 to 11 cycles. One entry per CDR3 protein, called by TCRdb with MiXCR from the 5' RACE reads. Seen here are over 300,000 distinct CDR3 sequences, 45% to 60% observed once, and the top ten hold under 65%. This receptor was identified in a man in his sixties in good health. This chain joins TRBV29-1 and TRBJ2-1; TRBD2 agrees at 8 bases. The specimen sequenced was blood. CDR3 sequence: CSAVGLESYNEQFF. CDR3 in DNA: TGCAGCGCGGTGGGACTAGAGAGCTACAATGAGCAGTTCTTC.